The 4 T cell receptor beta chains reported below all come from one sample, sequenced in a study of blood T cell repertoires in COVID-19 (dated by TCRdb to about 2020). Preparation of the library involved the immunoSEQ multiplex PCR assay. Here the immuneACCESS table is served through TCRdb, limited to in-frame sequences with V and J called. Missing clones are a known gap in these copies; in checked studies unresolved V genes cover under half, and the rest lacks a known reason. The sample table contains 150,000 to 200,000 clones; only one count was recorded for around 86% of them. Under 3.5% of the sample comes from the top ten. Sequenced input: peripheral blood. The receptors were sampled from a woman aged 25-40 years with active or convalescent COVID-19.

This chain connects TRBV6-5 to TRBJ2-4; D unclear. V dropped 6 bases and J dropped 4 bases, with 13 bases sitting between them. Germline assignment: CDR1 MNHEY and CDR2 SVGAGI. The CDR3 runs 14 residues. The CDR3 DNA reads as TGTGCCAGCAGCCCCGTACAGTCGAAAAACATTCAGTACTTC. Translation gives CASSPVQSKNIQYF.

This clone has more than one count but fewer than ten. This chain links TRBV30 with TRBJ1-2; D gene ambiguous. The V end was cut by 1 base, the J end by 8 bases, with 8 bases between. The CDR3 loop spans 11 amino acids. Germline CDR1 reads GTSNPN; CDR2 reads SVGIG (reference sequence). CDR3 sequence: CAWSARLGYTF. The CDR3 DNA follows: TGTGCCTGGAGTGCCCGACTGGGCTACACCTTC.

A few counts support this clone. The chain is built from TRBV7-2 and TRBJ2-1; TRBD2 matches at 8 bases. CDR1 and CDR2 (germline): SGHTA, FQGNSA. Trimming removed 2 bases from V and 5 bases from J; junction bases left unmatched: 11. The CDR3 contains 17 residues. As DNA, the CDR3 is TGTGCCAGCAGCTTAAGGGTCCTACGGGGGGGACACAATGAGCAGTTCTTC. This sequence encodes CASSLRVLRGGHNEQFF.

The rearrangement uses TRBV30 and TRBJ1-5; 9 nucleotides match TRBD1. The CDR3 spans 16 residues. Looked up from germline, CDR1 is GTSNPN and CDR2 is SVGIG (reference sequence). The J segment lost 7 bases and the V segment lost 2 bases, leaving 12 bases of the junction unmatched. CDR3 in amino acids: CAWSFRDRDLGQPQHF. The DNA of the CDR3 is TGTGCCTGGAGTTTCCGGGACAGGGATTTGGGGCAGCCCCAGCATTTT.